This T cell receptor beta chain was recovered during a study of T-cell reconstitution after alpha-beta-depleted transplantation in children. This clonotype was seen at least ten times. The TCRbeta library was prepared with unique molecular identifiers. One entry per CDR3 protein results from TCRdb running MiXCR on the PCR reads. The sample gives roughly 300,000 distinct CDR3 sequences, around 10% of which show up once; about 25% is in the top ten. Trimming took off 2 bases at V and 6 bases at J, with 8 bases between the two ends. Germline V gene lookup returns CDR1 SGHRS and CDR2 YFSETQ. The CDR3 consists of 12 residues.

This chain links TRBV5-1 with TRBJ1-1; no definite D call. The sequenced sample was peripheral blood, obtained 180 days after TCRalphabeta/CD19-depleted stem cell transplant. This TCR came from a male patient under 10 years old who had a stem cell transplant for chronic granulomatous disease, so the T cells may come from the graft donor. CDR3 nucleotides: TGCGCCAGCAGCTTCAGTCAGTCTGAAGCTTTCTTT. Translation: CASSFSQSEAFF.